This record looks at one T cell receptor (beta chain) sequence and its context. V gave up 4 bases and J gave up 3 bases, with 7 bases separating them. Per germline, CDR1 SEHNR and CDR2 FQNEAQ (reference sequence). CDR3 length: 13 amino acids. Libraries were prepared by immunoSEQ multiplex PCR; TCRdb keeps only in-frame clonotypes and omits some of them. The data contain tens of thousands of clones, roughly nine tenths of them singletons. The data were obtained in a study of Tregs in tolerant kidney transplant recipients. CD4+CD25+CD127- Tregs, CD4+CD25- non-Tregs, CD4 and CD8 cells were sorted. The specimen sequenced was CD8+ T cells from blood. This chain uses TRBV7-9 with TRBJ2-1; D is possibly TRBD2 (6 bases). The receptor comes from a human donor in good health. The CDR3 DNA follows: TGTGCCAGCAGCTCGGGAGACTACAATGAGCAGTTCTTC. It encodes CASSSGDYNEQFF.